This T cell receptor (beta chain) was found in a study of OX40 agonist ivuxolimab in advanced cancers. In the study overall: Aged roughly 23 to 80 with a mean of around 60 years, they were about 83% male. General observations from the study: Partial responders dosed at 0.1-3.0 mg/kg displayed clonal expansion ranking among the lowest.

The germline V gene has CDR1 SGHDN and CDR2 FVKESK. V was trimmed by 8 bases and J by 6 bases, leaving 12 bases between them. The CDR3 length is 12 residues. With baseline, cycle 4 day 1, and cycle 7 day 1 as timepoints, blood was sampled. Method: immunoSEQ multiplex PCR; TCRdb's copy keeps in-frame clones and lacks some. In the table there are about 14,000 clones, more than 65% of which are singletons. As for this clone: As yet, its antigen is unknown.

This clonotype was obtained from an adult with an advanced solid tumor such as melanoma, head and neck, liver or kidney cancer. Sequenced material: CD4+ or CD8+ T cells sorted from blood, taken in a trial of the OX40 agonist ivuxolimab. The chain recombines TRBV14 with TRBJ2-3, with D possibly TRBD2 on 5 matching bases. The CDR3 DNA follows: TGTGCCAGCGACTCCGGCGGGGATACGCAGTATTTT. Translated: CASDSGGDTQYF.